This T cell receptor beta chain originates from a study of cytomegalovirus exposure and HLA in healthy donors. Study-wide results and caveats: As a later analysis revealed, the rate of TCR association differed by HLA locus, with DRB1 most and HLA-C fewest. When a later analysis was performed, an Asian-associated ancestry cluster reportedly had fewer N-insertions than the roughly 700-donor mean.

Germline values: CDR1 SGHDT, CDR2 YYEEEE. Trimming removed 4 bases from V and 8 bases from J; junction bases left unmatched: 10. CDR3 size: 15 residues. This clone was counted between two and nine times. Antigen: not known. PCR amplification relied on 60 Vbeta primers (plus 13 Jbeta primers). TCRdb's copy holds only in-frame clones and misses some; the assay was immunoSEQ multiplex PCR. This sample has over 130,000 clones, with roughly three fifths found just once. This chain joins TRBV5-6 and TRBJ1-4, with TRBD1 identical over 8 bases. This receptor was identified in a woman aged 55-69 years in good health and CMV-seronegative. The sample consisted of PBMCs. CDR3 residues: CASSGPTGDGEKLFF. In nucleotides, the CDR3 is TGTGCCAGCAGCGGACCGACAGGGGATGGAGAAAAACTGTTTTTT.